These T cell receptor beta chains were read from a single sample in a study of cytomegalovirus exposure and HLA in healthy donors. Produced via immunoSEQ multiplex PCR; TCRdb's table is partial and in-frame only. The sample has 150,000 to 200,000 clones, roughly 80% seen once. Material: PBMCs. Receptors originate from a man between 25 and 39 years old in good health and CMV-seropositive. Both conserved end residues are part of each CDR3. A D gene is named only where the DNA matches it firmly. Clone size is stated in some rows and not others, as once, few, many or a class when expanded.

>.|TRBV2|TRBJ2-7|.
CASKLSLSYEQYF
TGTGCCAGCAAACTATCACTTTCCTACGAGCAGTACTTC
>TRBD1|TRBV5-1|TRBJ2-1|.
CASSLTGQGSLGQFF
TGCGCCAGCAGCTTGACGGGACAGGGGAGTTTGGGGCAGTTCTTC
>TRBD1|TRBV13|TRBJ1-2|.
CASSPLSRGPLYGYTF
TGTGCCAGCAGCCCACTTAGCAGGGGGCCGCTTTATGGCTACACCTTC
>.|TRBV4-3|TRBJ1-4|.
CASSQDVERFATNEKLFF
TGCGCCAGCAGCCAAGATGTAGAGAGGTTTGCAACTAATGAAAAACTGTTTTTT
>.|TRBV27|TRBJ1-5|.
CASSLYAGQPQHF
TGTGCCAGCAGTTTATATGCCGGTCAGCCCCAGCATTTT
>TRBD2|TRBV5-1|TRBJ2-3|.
CASSPQSGRGTDTQYF
TGCGCCAGCAGCCCGCAAAGCGGGAGGGGCACAGATACGCAGTATTTT
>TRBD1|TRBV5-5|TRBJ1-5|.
CASRHTGDSNQPQHF
TGTGCCAGCAGGCATACAGGGGATAGCAATCAGCCCCAGCATTTT
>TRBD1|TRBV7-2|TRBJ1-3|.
CASSGGQGLLPGNTIYF
TGTGCCAGCAGCGGGGGACAGGGACTACTCCCTGGAAACACCATATATTTT
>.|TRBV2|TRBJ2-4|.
CASSGGPRGIQYF
TGTGCCAGCAGCGGCGGCCCTCGGGGCATTCAGTACTTC
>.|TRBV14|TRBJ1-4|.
CASSLSTWEKLFF
TGTGCCAGCAGCCTCTCGACTTGGGAAAAACTGTTTTTT
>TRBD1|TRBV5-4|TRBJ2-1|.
CASSSDRVTNEQFF
TGTGCCAGCAGCTCGGACAGGGTTACCAATGAGCAGTTCTTC
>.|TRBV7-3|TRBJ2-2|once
CASKQLNTGELFF
TGTGCCAGCAAACAGTTGAACACCGGGGAGCTGTTTTTT
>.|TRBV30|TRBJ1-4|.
CAWSRAGPNEKLFF
TGTGCCTGGAGTCGGGCAGGGCCTAATGAAAAACTGTTTTTT
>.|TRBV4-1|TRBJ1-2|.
CASSQGGGRYGYTF
TGCGCCAGCAGCCAAGGGGGGGGGCGATATGGCTACACCTTC
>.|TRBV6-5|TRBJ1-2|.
CASSYSNPVNYGYTF
TGTGCCAGCAGTTACTCGAACCCGGTGAACTATGGCTACACCTTC
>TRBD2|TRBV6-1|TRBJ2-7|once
CASRPSGGFYEQYF
TGTGCCAGCAGACCTAGCGGGGGCTTCTACGAGCAGTACTTC
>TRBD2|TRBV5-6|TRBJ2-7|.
CASSLGGLAGYEQYF
TGTGCCAGCAGCTTGGGCGGACTAGCGGGATACGAGCAGTACTTC
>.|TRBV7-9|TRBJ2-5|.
CASSLSLQETQYF
TGTGCCAGCAGCTTGAGCCTACAAGAGACCCAGTACTTC
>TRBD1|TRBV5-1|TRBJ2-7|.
CASSSPGQAKDEQYF
TGCGCCAGCAGCTCTCCGGGACAGGCGAAAGACGAGCAGTACTTC
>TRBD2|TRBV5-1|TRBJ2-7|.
CASSPGLAGAYEQYF
TGCGCCAGCAGCCCAGGACTAGCGGGGGCCTACGAGCAGTACTTC
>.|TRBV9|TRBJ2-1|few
CASSATNEQFF
TGTGCCAGCAGCGCTACGAATGAGCAGTTCTTC
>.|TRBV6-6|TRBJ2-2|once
CASTSEGPGELFF
TGTGCCAGCACCTCGGAGGGACCCGGGGAGCTGTTTTTT
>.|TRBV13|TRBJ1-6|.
CASSSRTAPSSYNSPLHF
TGTGCCAGCAGCTCTAGGACAGCCCCGAGCTCCTATAATTCACCCCTCCACTTT
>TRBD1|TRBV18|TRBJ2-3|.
CASSDPGQIGAADTQYF
TGTGCCAGCTCCGATCCGGGACAGATCGGCGCGGCAGATACGCAGTATTTT
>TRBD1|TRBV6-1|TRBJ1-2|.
CASSSADRRGYGYTF
TGTGCCAGCAGTTCAGCGGACAGGCGAGGGTATGGCTACACCTTC
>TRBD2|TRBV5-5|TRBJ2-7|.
CASSRGLADYEQYF
TGTGCCAGCAGCCGGGGACTAGCGGACTACGAGCAGTACTTC
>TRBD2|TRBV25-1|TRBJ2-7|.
CASSTRTSGSSYEQYF
TGTGCCAGCAGTACCCGGACTAGCGGCAGCTCCTACGAGCAGTACTTC
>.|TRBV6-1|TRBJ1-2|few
CASSEKGEGGYTF
TGTGCCAGCAGTGAAAAGGGGGAGGGAGGCTACACCTTC
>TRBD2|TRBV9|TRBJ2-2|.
CASSVALAGAGELFF
TGTGCCAGCAGCGTAGCACTAGCGGGGGCCGGGGAGCTGTTTTTT
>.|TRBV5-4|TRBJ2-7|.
CASSLLARRAEQYF
TGTGCCAGCAGCTTGCTGGCCCGGCGGGCCGAGCAGTACTTC
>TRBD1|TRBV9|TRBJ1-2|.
CASSVEPTLTGAAYGYTF
TGTGCCAGCAGCGTAGAACCGACCCTGACAGGGGCCGCATATGGCTACACCTTC
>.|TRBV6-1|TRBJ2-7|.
CATRVNYEQYF
TGTGCCACCCGAGTAAACTACGAGCAGTACTTC
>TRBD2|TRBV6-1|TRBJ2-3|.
CASSAPSGASTDTQYF
TGTGCCAGCAGTGCCCCTAGCGGCGCTAGCACAGATACGCAGTATTTT
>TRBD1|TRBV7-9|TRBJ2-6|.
CASSQMTGGSGANVLTF
TGTGCCAGCAGCCAAATGACAGGGGGCTCTGGGGCCAACGTCCTGACTTTC
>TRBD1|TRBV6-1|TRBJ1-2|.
CASSVGRGQIYGYTF
TGTGCCAGCAGTGTCGGCCGGGGACAGATCTATGGCTACACCTTC
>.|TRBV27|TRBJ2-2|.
CASSFAGELFF
TGTGCCAGCAGTTTCGCGGGGGAGCTGTTTTTT
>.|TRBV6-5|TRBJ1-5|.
CACSSGWNQPQHF
TGTGCCTGCAGTTCAGGGTGGAATCAGCCCCAGCATTTT
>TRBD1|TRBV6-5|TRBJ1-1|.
CASSYRGPVGTEAFF
TGTGCCAGCAGTTACAGGGGGCCAGTGGGGACTGAAGCTTTCTTT
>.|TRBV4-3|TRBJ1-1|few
CASSQTAGMNTEAFF
TGCGCCAGCAGCCAAACGGCGGGGATGAACACTGAAGCTTTCTTT
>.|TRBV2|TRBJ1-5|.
CASIRQQAGQPQHF
TGTGCCAGCATACGTCAACAGGCTGGTCAGCCCCAGCATTTT
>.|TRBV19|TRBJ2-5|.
CASSGSGQETQYF
TGTGCCAGTAGCGGGTCCGGCCAAGAGACCCAGTACTTC
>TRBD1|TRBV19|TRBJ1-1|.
CASRGQGIEAFF
TGTGCCAGCAGGGGACAGGGTATTGAAGCTTTCTTT
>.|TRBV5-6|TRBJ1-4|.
CASSGGEKLFF
TGTGCCAGCAGCGGGGGGGAAAAACTGTTTTTT
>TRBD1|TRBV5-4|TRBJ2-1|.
CASSPNQGVFYNEQFF
TGTGCCAGCAGCCCCAACCAGGGGGTATTCTACAATGAGCAGTTCTTC
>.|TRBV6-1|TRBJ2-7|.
CASSELSPRPYEQYF
TGTGCCAGCAGTGAACTGAGCCCGAGGCCCTACGAGCAGTACTTC
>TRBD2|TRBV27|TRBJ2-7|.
CASSLSQSSGGVYEQYF
TGTGCCAGCAGTTTATCGCAGTCTAGCGGGGGTGTTTACGAGCAGTACTTC
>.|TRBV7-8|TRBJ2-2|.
CASSLLGKGAGELFF
TGTGCCAGCAGCTTACTGGGCAAGGGGGCCGGGGAGCTGTTTTTT
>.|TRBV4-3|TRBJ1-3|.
CASSQVRGQGNTIYF
TGCGCCAGCAGCCAAGTAAGGGGACAAGGAAACACCATATATTTT
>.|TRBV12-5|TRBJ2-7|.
CASGLVGSYEQYF
TGTGCTAGTGGTTTGGTCGGCTCCTACGAGCAGTACTTC
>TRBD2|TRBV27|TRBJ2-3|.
CASSLSPGGTDTQYF
TGTGCCAGCAGTTTATCGCCGGGGGGAACAGATACGCAGTATTTT
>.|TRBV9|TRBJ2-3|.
CASSPPRQVVDTQYF
TGTGCCAGCAGCCCCCCGCGACAGGTTGTAGATACGCAGTATTTT
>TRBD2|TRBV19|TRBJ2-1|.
CASRTSGNYEQFF
TGTGCCAGTAGGACTAGCGGGAACTATGAGCAGTTCTTC